The 3 T cell receptor beta chains reported below all come from one sample, sequenced in a study of CD8+ T cells in alopecia areata. It was cDNA, reverse transcribed from extracted RNA, that served as the sequencing template. Method: immunoSEQ multiplex PCR; TCRdb's copy keeps in-frame clones and lacks some. This repertoire shows more than 95,000 clones, 61% found once; its top ten account for around 5.7%. Treatment defined: oral pan-JAK inhibitor, 5-10 mg twice daily. The sequenced sample was CD4+ T cells sorted from blood, obtained at week 4, from a patient treated with tofacitinib. These receptor sequences come from a human donor with alopecia areata.

The rearrangement links TRBV4-1 to TRBJ2-7; D is perhaps TRBD1 or TRBD2 (6 bases each). With 5 bases removed from V and 6 bases from J, the gap between germline ends came to 17 bases. The CDR3 is 14 residues long. Germline V gives CDR1 MGHRA, CDR2 YSYEKL. The DNA for the CDR3 is TGCGCCAGCAGCAACGGGGGCGGGATAGGCGAGCAGTACTTC. Amino acid sequence: CASSNGGGIGEQYF.

The rearrangement uses TRBV5-6 and TRBJ1-2; D gene ambiguous. The V end lost 2 bases, the J end lost 1 base, and 9 bases lay between the germline ends. The CDR3 is made up of 14 amino acids. CDR1 SGHDT and CDR2 YYEEEE come from the germline V gene. The CDR3 coding sequence is TGTGCCAGCAGCTTTTCCAGACTTAACTATGGCTACACCTTC. Translating gives CASSFSRLNYGYTF. Filled out from reference TRBV5-6 and TRBJ1-2, the complete variable domain reads DAGVTQSPTHLIKTRGQQVTLRCSPKSGHDTVSWYQQALGQGPQFIFQYYEEEERQRGNFPDRFSGHQFPNYSSELNVNALLLGDSALYLCASSFSRLNYGYTFGSGTRLTVV.

This clone has only a few counts. This CDR3 reads CASSLGLEVDEQYF. CDR3 nucleotide sequence: TGTGCCAGCAGCTTGGGACTAGAGGTAGACGAGCAGTACTTC. V gene TRBV5-6 combines with J gene TRBJ2-7; TRBD2 is a possible D gene (6 bases). The CDR3 contains 14 residues. Per germline, CDR1 SGHDT and CDR2 YYEEEE. V lost 0 bases, J lost 5 bases, and 12 bases lay in between. Full variable domain (remainder filled in from reference TRBV5-6 and TRBJ2-7): DAGVTQSPTHLIKTRGQQVTLRCSPKSGHDTVSWYQQALGQGPQFIFQYYEEEERQRGNFPDRFSGHQFPNYSSELNVNALLLGDSALYLCASSLGLEVDEQYFGPGTRLTVT.